Presented here are 26 T cell receptor beta chains from one specimen sequenced in a study of T cell responses to AZD1222 COVID-19 vaccine. Profiling relied on immunoSEQ multiplex PCR, and the TCRdb table lists in-frame clones only, not all of them. The table lists about 69,000 clones, about nine tenths of them singletons. Sample: peripheral blood, taken on day 0 of AZD1222 vaccination. These receptors all stem from an adult in good health.

This chain links TRBV28 with TRBJ1-5; no clear D. Germline V gene sequence: CDR1 MDHEN, CDR2 SYDVKM. Trimming cost V 6 bases and J 6 bases, with 15 bases left between them. The CDR3 length is 14 residues. CDR3 protein: CASSPFLGTQPQHF. For the CDR3, the DNA is TGTGCCAGCAGCCCTTTTTTGGGTACTCAGCCCCAGCATTTT.

In nucleotides, the CDR3 is TGTGCCTGGAGTTACCAGACCTACGAGCAGTACTTC. The encoded protein is CAWSYQTYEQYF. The V gene is TRBV30, the J gene TRBJ2-7; no firm D call. Trimming shortened V by 2 bases and J by 2 bases, and 7 bases separated the two germline ends. Germline CDR1 and CDR2: GTSNPN and SVGIG (reference sequence). This CDR3 has 12 amino acids.

The V call is TRBV6-1, the J call TRBJ1-2, with D maybe TRBD1 (5 bases). Germline values: CDR1 MNHNS, CDR2 SASEGT. Trimming removed 3 bases from V and 1 base from J, with 15 bases in between. The CDR3 runs to 16 residues. CDR3 amino acids: CASSDGVGEFNYGYTF. CDR3 in DNA: TGTGCCAGCAGTGATGGGGTGGGGGAATTTAACTATGGCTACACCTTC.

V usage is TRBV9 and J usage is TRBJ1-1, with 7 bases lining up with TRBD1. With V trimmed by 4 bases and J by 3 bases, 12 bases remained unmatched. Germline-derived CDR1 and CDR2 are SGDLS and YYNGEE. The CDR3 length is 16 residues. DNA for the CDR3: TGTGCCAGCAGCCCCGGGAGGGGGCGTACGTACACTGAAGCTTTCTTT. It yields the protein CASSPGRGRTYTEAFF.

The sample holds a few counts of this clone. The rearrangement links TRBV9 to TRBJ2-5, with D possibly TRBD1 on 5 matching bases. Trimming shortened V by 3 bases and J by 5 bases, and 17 bases separated the two germline ends. The germline gives CDR1 SGDLS, CDR2 YYNGEE. This CDR3 region has 15 residues. For the CDR3, the DNA is TGTGCCAGCAGCGCCGCCCAGGGTTTAAGGGAGACCCAGTACTTC. The encoded protein is CASSAAQGLRETQYF. Complete variable domain (other parts from reference TRBV9 and TRBJ2-5): DSGVTQTPKHLITATGQRVTLRCSPRSGDLSVYWYQQSLDQGLQFLIQYYNGEERAKGNILERFSAQQFPDLHSELNLSSLELGDSALYFCASSAAQGLRETQYFGPGTRLLVL.

The chain uses TRBV19 and TRBJ2-3; 8 nucleotides align to TRBD1. Germline V gene data show CDR1 as LNHDA and CDR2 as SQIVND (reference sequence). The CDR3 has 15 residues. After removal of 9 bases from V and 4 bases from J, the junction contained 12 bases not matched to a gene. CDR3 DNA sequence: TGTGCCAGACGCCGGACAGGGAAGGAGGCAGATACGCAGTATTTT. It yields the protein CARRRTGKEADTQYF.

The genes are TRBV9 and TRBJ2-2, with 11 nucleotides matching TRBD2. With 0 bases clipped from V and 6 bases from J, the junction kept 7 bases outside the gene matches. Germline CDR1 is SGDLS and CDR2 is YYNGEE. The CDR3 is 17 amino acids. The CDR3 loop is CASSVALAGVLAGELFF. DNA for the CDR3: TGTGCCAGCAGCGTAGCACTAGCGGGAGTACTGGCCGGGGAGCTGTTTTTT.

The gene calls are TRBV4-2 and TRBJ2-5; no clear D. Germline V lookup: CDR1 LGHNA, CDR2 YNFKEQ. The germline V and J ends were trimmed by 0 bases and 4 bases, with 15 bases remaining between them. The CDR3 runs 16 residues. CDR3 sequence: CASSQDGPGSGETQYF. CDR3 nucleotide sequence: TGTGCCAGCAGCCAAGATGGTCCGGGTTCGGGAGAGACCCAGTACTTC.

This clone was seen a single time. This chain uses TRBV27 with TRBJ2-3; TRBD2 is a possible D gene (7 bases). The CDR3 loop spans 20 amino acids. The germline V gene encodes CDR1 MNHEY and CDR2 SMNVEV (reference sequence). Trimming removed 4 bases at V and 4 bases at J, with 30 bases between. For the CDR3, the DNA is TGTGCCAGCAGTTCTTGGTTGGGGGTGGGGGGGCGCGAGGGGTCAGATACGCAGTATTTT. It yields the protein CASSSWLGVGGREGSDTQYF.

This clone occurred once. CDR3 nucleotides: TGTGCCAGCAGCTTAGTGGGAGGCAAAAACATTCAGTACTTC. It is translated as CASSLVGGKNIQYF. V gene TRBV7-9 combines with J gene TRBJ2-4; possibly TRBD2 for D (6 bases). The CDR3 is made up of 14 amino acids. Germline assignment: CDR1 SEHNR and CDR2 FQNEAQ (reference sequence). Trimming took off 1 base at V and 3 bases at J, with 7 bases between the two ends.

This chain connects TRBV9 to TRBJ2-6; D is undetermined. CDR3 size: 15 residues. Trimming removed 4 bases from V and 3 bases from J, with 11 bases in between. Germline V gives CDR1 SGDLS, CDR2 YYNGEE. CDR3 coding DNA: TGTGCCAGCAGCCCGCGAACACTTGGGGCCAACGTCCTGACTTTC. Protein sequence: CASSPRTLGANVLTF.

The chain has TRBV14 and TRBJ1-5; D is undetermined. CDR1 and CDR2 from the germline V gene are SGHDN and FVKESK. V was clipped by 4 bases and J by 2 bases, with 6 bases between them. The CDR3 contains 13 residues. In DNA, the CDR3 is TGTGCCAGCAGCCCAAGAGGCAATCAGCCCCAGCATTTT. This encodes CASSPRGNQPQHF.

This clone occurred a few times. This chain connects TRBV7-3 to TRBJ2-3, with 9 bases matching TRBD1. J lost 3 bases, V lost 5 bases, and 3 bases had no gene match. This CDR3 spans 14 amino acids. CDR1 is SGHTA, CDR2 FQGTGA, per germline. The CDR3 region is CASSQQGATDTQYF. DNA of the CDR3: TGTGCCAGCAGCCAACAGGGGGCAACAGATACGCAGTATTTT.

The J gene is TRBJ2-4, the V gene TRBV6-5; no reliable D call. V gave up 11 bases and J gave up 2 bases, with 13 bases separating them. The CDR3 runs 13 residues. Germline V CDR1 and CDR2: MNHEY, SVGAGI. In DNA, the CDR3 is TGTGCCCACCTCGCGCGGACCAAAAACATTCAGTACTTC. It yields the protein CAHLARTKNIQYF.

Concerning this clone itself: The same CDR3 can be traced to other DNA sequences in this sample. V and J are TRBV28 and TRBJ1-5; D ambiguous. V was trimmed by 3 bases and J by 4 bases, leaving 7 bases between them. Germline CDR1 MDHEN, CDR2 SYDVKM. This CDR3 has 13 amino acids. In nucleotides, the CDR3 is TGTGCCAGCAGTTTCGGGAGAAATCAGCCCCAGCATTTT. This translates into CASSFGRNQPQHF. The variable domain in full, with the rest retrieved from reference TRBV28 and TRBJ1-5, is DVKVTQSSRYLVKRTGEKVFLECVQDMDHENMFWYRQDPGLGLRLIYFSYDVKMKEKGDIPEGYSVSREKKERFSLILESASTNQTSMYLCASSFGRNQPQHFGDGTRLSIL.

The V call is TRBV2, the J call TRBJ1-1; D is perhaps TRBD1 (5 bases). Trimming pared 8 bases from V and 5 bases from J, leaving 15 bases between. Looked up from germline, CDR1 is SNHLY and CDR2 is FYNNEI. CDR3 length: 13 amino acids. The CDR3 region has the DNA TGTGCCAGCCACCTTTTACAGGAGACTGAAGCTTTCTTT. It encodes CASHLLQETEAFF.

This chain connects TRBV28 to TRBJ2-7; perhaps TRBD2 as D (5 bases). The CDR3 runs 13 residues. The V gene's germline CDR1 is MDHEN and CDR2 SYDVKM. V lost 3 bases and J lost 2, with 8 bases in between. The DNA of the CDR3 is TGTGCCAGCAGTTTCTGGCGGGCCTACGAGCAGTACTTC. Residues: CASSFWRAYEQYF.

This clone was recorded only once. CDR3 sequence (DNA): TGTGCCAGCAATCGTGACAGGAGAAATGAAAAACTGTTTTTT. It encodes CASNRDRRNEKLFF. This chain links TRBV2 with TRBJ1-4, with TRBD1 as a possible D gene (6 bases). Trimming removed 7 bases from V and 5 bases from J, with 14 bases in between. This CDR3 comprises 14 residues. Germline V CDR1 and CDR2: SNHLY, FYNNEI.

The V call is TRBV3-1 (or the pseudogene TRBV3-2), the J call TRBJ1-3; D is undetermined. The CDR3 covers 15 residues. V shed 1 base and J shed 0 bases, with 7 bases lying between them. The germline CDR1 and CDR2 sequences are LGHDT and YNNKEL (reference sequence). The CDR3 spells CASSQVHSSGNTIYF. DNA of the CDR3: TGTGCCAGCAGCCAAGTTCACAGCTCTGGAAACACCATATATTTT.

The sample holds one count of this clone. V gene TRBV11-2 combines with J gene TRBJ2-2, with TRBD2 as a possible D gene (5 bases). Looked up from germline, CDR1 is SGHAT and CDR2 is FQNNGV. Trimming left V 7 bases short and J 0 bases short, with 12 bases between. The CDR3 totals 15 residues. CDR3 in amino acids: CASTRTAANTGELFF. The CDR3 DNA follows: TGTGCCAGCACCCGGACTGCCGCGAACACCGGGGAGCTGTTTTTT.

The chain employs TRBV2 and TRBJ1-3; 11 bases match TRBD1. This CDR3 spans 15 amino acids. V shed 6 bases and J 0 bases; nucleotides not matched to a gene: 1. Germline loops: CDR1 SNHLY, CDR2 FYNNEI. CDR3 protein: CASRGTGGSGNTIYF. The DNA of the CDR3 is TGTGCCAGCAGGGGGACAGGGGGCTCTGGAAACACCATATATTTT.

This chain joins TRBV27 and TRBJ1-1; 11 bases are a match to TRBD1. Per germline, CDR1 MNHEY and CDR2 SMNVEV (reference sequence). Unmatched junction bases numbered 7, after V lost 1 base and J lost 3 bases. The CDR3 loop spans 17 amino acids. The CDR3 sequence is CASSLFIGQGAHTEAFF. CDR3 coding DNA: TGTGCCAGCAGTTTATTTATCGGACAGGGGGCGCACACTGAAGCTTTCTTT.

This clone was observed once. The chain recombines TRBV5-1 with TRBJ1-2; 9 nucleotides align to TRBD1. The CDR3 runs to 14 residues. Germline lookup yields CDR1 SGHRS and CDR2 YFSETQ. The ends lost 0 bases at V and 7 bases at J; junction bases unmatched: 4. The CDR3 DNA is TGCGCCAGCAGCTTGGGGGACAGGGTCCTTGGCTACACCTTC. This encodes CASSLGDRVLGYTF.

This clone was recorded once. The genes are TRBV28 and TRBJ1-1; 7 nucleotides match TRBD1. The germline V gene encodes CDR1 MDHEN and CDR2 SYDVKM. The CDR3 loop spans 14 amino acids. J lost 4 bases, V lost 4 bases, and 6 bases had no gene match. This CDR3 is CASSSQGEFTEAFF. In nucleotides, the CDR3 is TGTGCCAGCAGTTCTCAGGGGGAGTTCACTGAAGCTTTCTTT.

The gene calls are TRBV6-5 and TRBJ2-7, with a possible D match to TRBD1 (6 bases). CDR1 and CDR2 from the germline V gene are MNHEY and SVGAGI. The CDR3 consists of 15 residues. Trimming removed 5 bases at V and 2 bases at J, with 16 bases between. The CDR3 is CASSPEGDGAYEQYF. The CDR3 DNA is TGTGCCAGCAGTCCTGAGGGGGACGGTGCCTACGAGCAGTACTTC.

The chain has TRBV5-5 and TRBJ1-6; D remains unclear. The germline CDR1 and CDR2 sequences are SGHKS and YYEKEE (reference sequence). The CDR3 consists of 13 residues. Deletions cut 4 bases from V and 7 bases from J, with 9 bases between. The CDR3 DNA reads TGTGCCAGCAGCACGCATGAAAATTCACCCCTCCACTTT. Translating it yields CASSTHENSPLHF.